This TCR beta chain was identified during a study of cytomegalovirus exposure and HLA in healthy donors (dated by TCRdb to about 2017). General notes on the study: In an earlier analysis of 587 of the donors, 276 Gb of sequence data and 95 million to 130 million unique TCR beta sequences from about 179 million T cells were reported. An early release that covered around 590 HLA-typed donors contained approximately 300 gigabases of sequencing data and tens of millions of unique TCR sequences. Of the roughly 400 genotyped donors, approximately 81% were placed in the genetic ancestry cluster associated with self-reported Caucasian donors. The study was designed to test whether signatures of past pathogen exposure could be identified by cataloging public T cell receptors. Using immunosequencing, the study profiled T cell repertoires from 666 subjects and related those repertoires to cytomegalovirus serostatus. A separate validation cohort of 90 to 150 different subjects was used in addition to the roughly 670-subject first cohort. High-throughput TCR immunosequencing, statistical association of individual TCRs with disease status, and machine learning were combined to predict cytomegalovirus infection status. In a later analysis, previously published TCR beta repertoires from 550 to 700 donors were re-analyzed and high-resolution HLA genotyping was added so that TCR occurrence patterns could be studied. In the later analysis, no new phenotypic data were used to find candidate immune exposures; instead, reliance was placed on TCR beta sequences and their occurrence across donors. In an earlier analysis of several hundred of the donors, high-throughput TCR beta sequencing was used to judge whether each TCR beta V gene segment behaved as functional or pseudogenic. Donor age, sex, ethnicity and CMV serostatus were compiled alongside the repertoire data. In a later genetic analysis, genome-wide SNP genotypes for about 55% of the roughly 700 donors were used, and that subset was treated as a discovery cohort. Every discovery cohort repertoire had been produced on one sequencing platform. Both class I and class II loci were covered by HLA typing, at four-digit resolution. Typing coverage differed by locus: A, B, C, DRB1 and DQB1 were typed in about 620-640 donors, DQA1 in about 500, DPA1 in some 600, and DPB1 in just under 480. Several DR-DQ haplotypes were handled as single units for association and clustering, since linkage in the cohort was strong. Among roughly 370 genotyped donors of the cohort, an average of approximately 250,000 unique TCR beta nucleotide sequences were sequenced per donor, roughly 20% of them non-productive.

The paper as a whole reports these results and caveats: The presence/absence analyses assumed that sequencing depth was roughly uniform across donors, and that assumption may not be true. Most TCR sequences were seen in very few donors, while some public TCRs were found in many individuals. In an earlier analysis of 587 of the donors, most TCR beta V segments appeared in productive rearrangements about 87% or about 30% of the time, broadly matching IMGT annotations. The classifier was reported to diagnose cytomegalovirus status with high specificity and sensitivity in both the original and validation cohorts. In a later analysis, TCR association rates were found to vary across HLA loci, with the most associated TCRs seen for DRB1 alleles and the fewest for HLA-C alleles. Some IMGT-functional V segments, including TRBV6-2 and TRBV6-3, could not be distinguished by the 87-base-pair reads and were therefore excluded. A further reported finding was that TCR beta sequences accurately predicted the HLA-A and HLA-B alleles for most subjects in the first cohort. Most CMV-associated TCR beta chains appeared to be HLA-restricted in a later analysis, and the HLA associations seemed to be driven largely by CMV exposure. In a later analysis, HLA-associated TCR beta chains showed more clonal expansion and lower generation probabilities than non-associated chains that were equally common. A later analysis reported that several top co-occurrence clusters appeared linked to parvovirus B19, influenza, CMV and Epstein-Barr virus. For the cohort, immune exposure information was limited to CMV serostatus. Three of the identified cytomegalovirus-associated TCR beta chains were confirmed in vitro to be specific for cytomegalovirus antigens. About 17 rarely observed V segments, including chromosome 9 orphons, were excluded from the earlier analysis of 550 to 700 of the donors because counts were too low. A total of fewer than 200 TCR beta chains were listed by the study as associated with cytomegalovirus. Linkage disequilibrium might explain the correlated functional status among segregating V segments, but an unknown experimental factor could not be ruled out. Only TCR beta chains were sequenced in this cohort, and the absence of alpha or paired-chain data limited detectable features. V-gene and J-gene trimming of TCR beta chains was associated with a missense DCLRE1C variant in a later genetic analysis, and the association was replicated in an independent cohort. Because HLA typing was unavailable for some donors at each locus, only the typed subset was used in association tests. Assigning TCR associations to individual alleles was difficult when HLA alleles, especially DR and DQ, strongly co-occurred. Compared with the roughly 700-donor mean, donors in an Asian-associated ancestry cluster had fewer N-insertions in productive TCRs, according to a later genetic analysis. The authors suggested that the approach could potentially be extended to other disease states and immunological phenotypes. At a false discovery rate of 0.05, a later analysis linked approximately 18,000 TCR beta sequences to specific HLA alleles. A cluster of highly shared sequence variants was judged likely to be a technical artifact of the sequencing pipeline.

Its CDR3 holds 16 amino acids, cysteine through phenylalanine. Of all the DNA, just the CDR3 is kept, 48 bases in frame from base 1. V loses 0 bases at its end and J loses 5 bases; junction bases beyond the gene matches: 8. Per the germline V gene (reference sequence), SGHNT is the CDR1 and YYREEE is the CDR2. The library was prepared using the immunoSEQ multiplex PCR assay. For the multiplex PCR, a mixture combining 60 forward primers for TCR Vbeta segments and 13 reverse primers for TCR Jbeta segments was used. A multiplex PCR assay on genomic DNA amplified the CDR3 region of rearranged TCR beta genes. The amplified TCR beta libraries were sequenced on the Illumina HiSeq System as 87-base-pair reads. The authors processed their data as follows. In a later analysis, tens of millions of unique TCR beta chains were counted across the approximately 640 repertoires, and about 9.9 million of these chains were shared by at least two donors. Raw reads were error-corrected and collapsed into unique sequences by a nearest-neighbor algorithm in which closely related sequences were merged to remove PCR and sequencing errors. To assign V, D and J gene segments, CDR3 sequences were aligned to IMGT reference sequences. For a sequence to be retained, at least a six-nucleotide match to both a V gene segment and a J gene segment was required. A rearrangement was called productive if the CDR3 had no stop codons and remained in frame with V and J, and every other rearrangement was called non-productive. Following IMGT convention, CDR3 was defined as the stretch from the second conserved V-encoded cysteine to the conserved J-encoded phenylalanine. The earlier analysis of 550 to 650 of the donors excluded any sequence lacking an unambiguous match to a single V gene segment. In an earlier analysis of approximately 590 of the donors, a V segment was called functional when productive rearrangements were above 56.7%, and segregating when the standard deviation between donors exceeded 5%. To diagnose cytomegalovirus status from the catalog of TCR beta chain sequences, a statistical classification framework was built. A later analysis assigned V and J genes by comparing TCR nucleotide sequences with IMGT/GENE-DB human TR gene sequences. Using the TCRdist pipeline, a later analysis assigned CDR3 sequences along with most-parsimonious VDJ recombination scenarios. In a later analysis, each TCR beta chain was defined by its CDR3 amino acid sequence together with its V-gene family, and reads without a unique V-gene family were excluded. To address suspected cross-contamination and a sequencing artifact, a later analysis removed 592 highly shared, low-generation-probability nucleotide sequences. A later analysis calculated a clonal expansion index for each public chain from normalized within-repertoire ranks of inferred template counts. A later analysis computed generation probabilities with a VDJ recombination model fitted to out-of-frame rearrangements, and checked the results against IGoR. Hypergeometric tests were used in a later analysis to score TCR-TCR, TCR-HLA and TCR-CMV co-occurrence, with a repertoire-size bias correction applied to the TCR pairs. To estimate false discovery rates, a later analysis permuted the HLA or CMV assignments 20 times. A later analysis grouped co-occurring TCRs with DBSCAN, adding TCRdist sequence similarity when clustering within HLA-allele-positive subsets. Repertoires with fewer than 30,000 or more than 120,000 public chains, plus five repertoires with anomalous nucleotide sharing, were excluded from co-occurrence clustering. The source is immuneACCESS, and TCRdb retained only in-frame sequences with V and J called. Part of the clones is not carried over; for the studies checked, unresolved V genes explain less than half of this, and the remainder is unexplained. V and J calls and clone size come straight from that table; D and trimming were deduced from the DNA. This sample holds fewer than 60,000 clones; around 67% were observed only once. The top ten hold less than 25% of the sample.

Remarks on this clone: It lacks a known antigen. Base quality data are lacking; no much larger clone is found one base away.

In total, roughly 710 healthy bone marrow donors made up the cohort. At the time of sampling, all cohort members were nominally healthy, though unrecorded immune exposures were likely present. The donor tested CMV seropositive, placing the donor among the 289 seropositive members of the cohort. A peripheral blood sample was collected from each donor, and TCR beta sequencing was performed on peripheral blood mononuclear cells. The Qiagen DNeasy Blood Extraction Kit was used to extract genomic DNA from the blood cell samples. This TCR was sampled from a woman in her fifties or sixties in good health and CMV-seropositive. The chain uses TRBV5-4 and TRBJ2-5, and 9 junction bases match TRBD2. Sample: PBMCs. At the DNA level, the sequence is TGTGCCAGCAGCTTGGCCGCGGCTAGCGGGGCGGAGACCCAGTACTTC. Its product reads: CASSLAAASGAETQYF.